A single sample is the source of the 19 T cell receptor beta chains below, sequenced in a study of T cell responses to AZD1222 COVID-19 vaccine. The assay was immunoSEQ multiplex PCR, and TCRdb's table has in-frame clones only and misses some. The sample holds approximately 90,000 clones, around nine tenths seen once. The starting material was peripheral blood, obtained on day 0 of AZD1222 vaccination. All receptors derive from an adult in good health.

V usage is TRBV24-1 and J usage is TRBJ2-7; 7 bases map to TRBD1. V lost 4 bases and J lost 1; bases outside the gene matches: 0. The germline gives CDR1 KGHDR, CDR2 SFDVKD. The CDR3 runs 13 residues. The CDR3 sequence is CATSEGQSYEQYF. The CDR3 DNA reads TGTGCCACCAGTGAGGGACAGTCCTACGAGCAGTACTTC.

This clone showed up just once. The chain employs TRBV27 and TRBJ2-1; 8 positions agree with TRBD2. Germline loops: CDR1 MNHEY, CDR2 SMNVEV (reference sequence). The ends lost 6 bases at V and 2 bases at J; junction bases unmatched: 6. This CDR3 contains 15 residues. CDR3 nucleotide sequence: TGTGCCAGCAGAACCCTAGCGGGCACCTACAATGAGCAGTTCTTC. This encodes CASRTLAGTYNEQFF.

V usage is TRBV5-1 and J usage is TRBJ2-5; D may be TRBD1 (7 bases). The CDR3 extends over 13 amino acids. In germline, CDR1 is SGHRS, CDR2 YFSETQ. Trimming took 4 bases from V and 4 from J, leaving 11 bases between them. CDR3 loop: CASSPQGGETQYF. The CDR3 region has the DNA TGCGCCAGCAGCCCTCAGGGGGGAGAGACCCAGTACTTC.

The gene calls are TRBV7-2 and TRBJ2-1, with 9 bases aligning to TRBD1. The CDR3 is 14 residues long. After removal of 5 bases from V and 8 bases from J, the junction contained 7 bases not matched to a gene. The germline CDR1 and CDR2 sequences are SGHTA and FQGNSA. The CDR3 region is CASSQGTGRDEQFF. The CDR3, as DNA: TGTGCCAGCAGCCAGGGGACAGGGCGGGATGAGCAGTTCTTC. Supplemented by reference TRBV7-2 and TRBJ2-1, the full variable domain reads GAGVSQSPSNKVTEKGKDVELRCDPISGHTALYWYRQSLGQGLEFLIYFQGNSAPDKSGLPSDRFSAERTGGSVSTLTIQRTQQEDSAVYLCASSQGTGRDEQFFGPGTRLTVL.

The chain is built from TRBV18 and TRBJ1-2; D unresolved. V lost 3 bases to trimming and J lost 0 bases, with 23 bases between them. The length of the CDR3 is 19 residues. CDR1 and CDR2 from the germline V gene are KGHSH and LQKENI. DNA of the CDR3: TGTGCCAGCTCACCTCGGCCTCCCTCCGGGCAGGACGCTAACTATGGCTACACCTTC. Protein product: CASSPRPPSGQDANYGYTF.

The V call is TRBV9, the J call TRBJ1-5; weak D call: TRBD1 (5 bases). Looked up from germline, CDR1 is SGDLS and CDR2 is YYNGEE. V lost 0 bases, J lost 6 bases, and 13 bases lay in between. The CDR3 length is 15 residues. The CDR3 here is CASSVGATGTQPQHF. CDR3 DNA: TGTGCCAGCAGCGTAGGGGCGACGGGGACTCAGCCCCAGCATTTT.

V usage is TRBV7-3 and J usage is TRBJ2-5; TRBD1 is a possible D gene (6 bases). The V gene's germline CDR1 is SGHTA and CDR2 FQGTGA. Trimming cost V 0 bases and J 5 bases, with 13 bases left between them. The CDR3 has 15 residues. CDR3 loop: CASSLTPMGAETQYF. The CDR3 DNA reads TGTGCCAGCAGCTTAACGCCGATGGGGGCTGAGACCCAGTACTTC.

This chain connects TRBV4-1 to TRBJ1-5; D is unresolved. CDR1 is MGHRA and CDR2 is YSYEKL in the germline V gene. The V gene lost 2 bases and the J gene lost 6 bases, with 8 bases spanning the gap. The CDR3 runs to 13 residues. The CDR3 region is CASSQTYGQPQHF. The DNA for the CDR3 is TGCGCCAGCAGCCAAACTTACGGTCAGCCCCAGCATTTT.

This clone is a singleton in its sample. The V call is TRBV28, the J call TRBJ2-7; 10 bases line up with TRBD2. The junction had 4 bases not matched to a gene; V was cut back by 3 bases and J by 5 bases. Germline CDR1 reads MDHEN; CDR2 reads SYDVKM. The CDR3 runs to 14 residues. The CDR3 DNA follows: TGTGCCAGCAGTTTTAGCGGGAGGAGCGACGAGCAGTACTTC. It encodes CASSFSGRSDEQYF. The full variable domain, with the rest looked up from reference TRBV28 and TRBJ2-7, is DVKVTQSSRYLVKRTGEKVFLECVQDMDHENMFWYRQDPGLGLRLIYFSYDVKMKEKGDIPEGYSVSREKKERFSLILESASTNQTSMYLCASSFSGRSDEQYFGPGTRLTVT.

In the case of this clone: This specimen includes other DNA sequences encoding the same CDR3. The chain has TRBV5-1 and TRBJ1-5; D gene ambiguous. From germline, CDR1 is SGHRS and CDR2 YFSETQ. The CDR3 length is 13 residues. V lost 4 bases and J 4 bases, leaving 9 bases between the germline ends. CDR3 sequence: CASSLDGNQPQHF. In nucleotides, the CDR3 is TGCGCCAGCAGCCTGGACGGGAATCAGCCCCAGCATTTT.

This sequence joins TRBV4-1 and TRBJ1-1; the D gene is possibly TRBD1 (6 bases). CDR1 is MGHRA and CDR2 is YSYEKL in the germline V gene. The V end lost 3 bases, the J end lost 1 base, and 15 bases lay between the germline ends. CDR3 length: 16 amino acids. The CDR3, as DNA: TGCGCCAGCAGCCAGCAGCGGACAGTTAAGAACACTGAAGCTTTCTTT. Protein product: CASSQQRTVKNTEAFF.

The chain combines TRBV27 with TRBJ2-7; no clear D. Germline lookup yields CDR1 MNHEY and CDR2 SMNVEV (reference sequence). The CDR3 contains 12 residues. Trimming cost V 5 bases and J 7 bases, with 12 bases left between them. The CDR3 region is CASSPPASEQYF. In nucleotides, the CDR3 is TGTGCCAGCAGTCCCCCGGCCTCTGAGCAGTACTTC.

The rearrangement uses TRBV7-3 and TRBJ2-1; 9 positions agree with TRBD2. The CDR3 spans 13 residues. Germline lookup yields CDR1 SGHTA and CDR2 FQGTGA. V lost 5 bases and J lost 7; bases outside the gene matches: 3. CDR3 in DNA: TGTGCCAGCAGCCACGGACTAGCGAATGAGCAGTTCTTC. Amino acid sequence: CASSHGLANEQFF.

The chain links TRBV27 to TRBJ1-1; 9 bases are a match to TRBD1. The V gene's germline CDR1 is MNHEY and CDR2 SMNVEV (reference sequence). After removal of 6 bases from V and 4 bases from J, the junction contained 12 bases not matched to a gene. The CDR3 is 16 residues long. This CDR3 is CASRTGTGGWRTEAFF. CDR3 nucleotide sequence: TGTGCCAGCAGGACCGGAACAGGGGGCTGGCGCACTGAAGCTTTCTTT.

This chain links TRBV10-3 with TRBJ1-2; possible D gene TRBD1, 6 bases. The V end lost 2 bases, the J end lost 4 bases, and 14 bases lay between the germline ends. The germline gives CDR1 ENHRY, CDR2 SYGVKD. The CDR3 contains 15 residues. This CDR3 is CAISEKGGHLYGYTF. The CDR3, as DNA: TGTGCCATCAGTGAGAAGGGGGGGCACCTCTATGGCTACACCTTC.

The chain links TRBV11-2 to TRBJ1-5; unclear D gene. The V gene lost 5 bases and the J gene lost 6 bases, with 8 bases spanning the gap. Germline loops: CDR1 SGHAT, CDR2 FQNNGV. This CDR3 is 12 amino acids long. CDR3 protein: CASSREGQPQHF. The CDR3, as DNA: TGTGCCAGCAGCCGCGAGGGTCAGCCCCAGCATTTT. The full variable domain, with the rest looked up from reference TRBV11-2 and TRBJ1-5, is EAGVAQSPRYKIIEKRQSVAFWCNPISGHATLYWYQQILGQGPKLLIQFQNNGVVDDSQLPKDRFSAERLKGVDSTLKIQPAKLEDSAVYLCASSREGQPQHFGDGTRLSIL.

This chain links TRBV19 with TRBJ2-2; TRBD2 matches at 14 bases. V shed 8 bases and J 5 bases; nucleotides not matched to a gene: 7. Germline CDR1 reads LNHDA; CDR2 reads SQIVND (reference sequence). This CDR3 region has 16 residues. Written as DNA, the CDR3 is TGTGCCAGTGCGACTAGCGGGAGGGCCCTAACCGGGGAGCTGTTTTTT. Translation gives CASATSGRALTGELFF.

The CDR3 DNA reads TGTGCCAGCAGTGGAACAGGGAGCTCCTATAATTCACCCCTCCACTTT. Protein sequence: CASSGTGSSYNSPLHF. The chain joins TRBV6-1 to TRBJ1-6; TRBD1 is a possible D gene (6 bases). The CDR3 loop spans 16 amino acids. Germline V gene sequence: CDR1 MNHNS, CDR2 SASEGT. V lost 4 bases to trimming and J lost 0 bases, with 10 bases between them.

This chain connects TRBV7-2 to TRBJ1-3; D remains unclear. Germline V gene data show CDR1 as SGHTA and CDR2 as FQGNSA. There are 15 residues in the CDR3. V lost 1 base and J 4 bases, leaving 11 bases between the germline ends. The CDR3 DNA reads TGTGCCAGCAGCTTAGATCCTCGGGTCGGAAACACCATATATTTT. Translation: CASSLDPRVGNTIYF.